The 28 T cell receptor beta chains below come from one sample, sequenced in a study of blood T cell repertoires in COVID-19. Sequencing was performed with immunoSEQ multiplex PCR; in TCRdb, only in-frame clones are kept and a portion is missing. The sample includes 150,000 or so clones, 86% of them seen just once. The sequencing input was peripheral blood. The receptors shown here come from a man aged 60-69 years with acute or convalescent COVID-19.

The V gene is TRBV14, the J gene TRBJ2-2, with no clear D. The V gene lost 2 bases and the J gene lost 7 bases, with 5 bases spanning the gap. CDR1 and CDR2 (germline): SGHDN, FVKESK. The CDR3 runs 12 residues. The CDR3 DNA reads TGTGCCAGCAGCCAACCCCGCGGGGAGCTGTTTTTT. Translating gives CASSQPRGELFF. The complete variable domain, with remaining parts taken from reference TRBV14 and TRBJ2-2, reads EAGVTQFPSHSVIEKGQTVTLRCDPISGHDNLYWYRRVMGKEIKFLLHFVKESKQDESGMPNNRFLAERTGGTYSTLKVQPAELEDSGVYFCASSQPRGELFFGEGSRLTVL.

The chain carries TRBV29-1 and TRBJ2-7, with TRBD2 matching over 13 bases. This CDR3 is 13 amino acids long. Trimming cost V 4 bases and J 6 bases; bases outside gene matches: 3. Germline CDR1 reads SQVTM; CDR2 reads ANQGSEA. The CDR3 DNA follows: TGCAGCGTTGCCGGACTAGCGGGAGCCGAGCAGTACTTC. Its translation: CSVAGLAGAEQYF.

V usage is TRBV6-1 and J usage is TRBJ2-1, with TRBD1 identical over 7 bases. The CDR3 runs 16 residues. After removal of 4 bases from V and 1 base from J, the junction contained 7 bases not matched to a gene. Germline V gene data show CDR1 as MNHNS and CDR2 as SASEGT. The CDR3 DNA reads as TGTGCCAGCAGTGGGAACAGGGGAGAGTCCTACAATGAGCAGTTCTTC. Its translation is CASSGNRGESYNEQFF.

The V call is TRBV24-1, the J call TRBJ2-5, with 9 nucleotides matching TRBD1. CDR1 KGHDR and CDR2 SFDVKD come from the germline V gene. V lost 11 bases and J lost 7; bases outside the gene matches: 10. This CDR3 spans 13 amino acids. The CDR3 DNA follows: TGTGCCAGCGGACAGGGGAGCGTTGGGACCCAGTACTTC. Residues: CASGQGSVGTQYF.

The chain recombines TRBV10-3 with TRBJ2-1; 11 bases align to TRBD1. Germline CDR1 reads ENHRY; CDR2 reads SYGVKD. The CDR3 has 15 amino acids. V trimming: 2 bases; J trimming: 6 bases; junction bases outside the gene matches: 3. CDR3 DNA: TGTGCCATCAGTGAGCAGGACAGGGGGCGCAATGAGCAGTTCTTC. It encodes CAISEQDRGRNEQFF.

V usage is TRBV5-1 and J usage is TRBJ1-2; D ambiguous. Germline V gene data show CDR1 as SGHRS and CDR2 as YFSETQ. V was shortened by 5 bases and J by 3 bases, with 11 bases between the two germline ends. The CDR3 runs 13 residues. Here the CDR3 reads CASSPDGYYGYTF. CDR3 DNA sequence: TGCGCCAGCAGTCCTGATGGCTACTATGGCTACACCTTC.

The chain joins TRBV12-2 to TRBJ1-2; the D call in the table, TRBD1, was not verified against the DNA. TRBV12-2 is annotated as a pseudogene. The CDR3 has 15 residues. CDR3 sequence: CASRLGVTEDYGYTF. CDR3 nucleotide sequence: TGTGCAAGTCGCTTAGGTGTGACAGAAGACTATGGCTACACCTTC.

The chain has TRBV19 and TRBJ1-5; no clear D gene. V lost 9 bases and J 7 bases, leaving 16 bases between the germline ends. CDR3 size: 13 residues. Germline-derived CDR1 and CDR2 are LNHDA and SQIVND (reference sequence). CDR3 sequence: CASSIGSEQPQHF. The CDR3 coding sequence is TGTGCCAGCTCAATCGGGTCGGAACAGCCCCAGCATTTT.

The gene calls are TRBV6-2 or TRBV6-3 and TRBJ1-2; no clear D gene. This CDR3 comprises 15 residues. V was pared by 2 bases and J by 2 bases, with 12 bases between. Germline values: CDR1 MNHEY, CDR2 SVGEGT. The CDR3 nucleotides are TGTGCCAGCAGTTACCCGGCAGAGGGAAACTATGGCTACACCTTC. Its translation is CASSYPAEGNYGYTF.

This chain uses TRBV2 with TRBJ2-7; 8 bases agree with TRBD2. This CDR3 contains 18 residues. After removal of 2 bases from V and 2 bases from J, the junction contained 14 bases not matched to a gene. Germline V gene lookup returns CDR1 SNHLY and CDR2 FYNNEI. Here the CDR3 DNA reads TGTGCCAGCAGTGAATCCCCCTCTATAGCGGGATACGCCTACGAGCAGTACTTC. Translated, it gives CASSESPSIAGYAYEQYF.

The rearrangement uses TRBV10-2 and TRBJ1-2; 7 bases match TRBD1. Losses at the gene ends were 6 bases for V and 4 bases for J; bases not matched to a gene: 5. The germline V gene encodes CDR1 WSHSY and CDR2 SAAADI. The CDR3 is 13 amino acids. This CDR3 is CASSPGTAYGYTF. In DNA, the CDR3 is TGCGCCAGCAGCCCCGGGACAGCCTATGGCTACACCTTC.

The chain's CDR3 is CASSEKEAGSYNEQFF. The CDR3 nucleotides read TGTGCCAGCAGTGAGAAGGAGGCAGGATCCTACAATGAGCAGTTCTTC. The chain links TRBV6-1 to TRBJ2-1; D is perhaps TRBD2 (5 bases). CDR3 length equals 16 residues. Looked up from germline, CDR1 is MNHNS and CDR2 is SASEGT. Trimming shortened V by 3 bases and J by 1 base, and 13 bases separated the two germline ends.

The chain uses TRBV7-6 and TRBJ2-6; possibly TRBD2 for D (5 bases). Germline values: CDR1 SGHVS, CDR2 FNYEAQ. There are 13 residues in the CDR3. V lost 5 bases and J lost 4, with 6 bases in between. The chain's CDR3 is CASSPGGANVLTF. DNA for the CDR3: TGTGCCAGCAGCCCGGGAGGGGCCAACGTCCTGACTTTC.

The chain uses TRBV19 and TRBJ1-6; D is unresolved. The CDR3 sequence is 14 residues long. The V gene's germline CDR1 is LNHDA and CDR2 SQIVND (reference sequence). Trimming pared 7 bases from V and 10 bases from J, leaving 17 bases between. The CDR3 DNA follows: TGTGCCAGTACCCAAGGGAGGGTTCTCTCACCCCTCCACTTT. It is translated as CASTQGRVLSPLHF. The variable domain in full, with the rest retrieved from reference TRBV19 and TRBJ1-6, is DGGITQSPKYLFRKEGQNVTLSCEQNLNHDAMYWYRQDPGQGLRLIYYSQIVNDFQKGDIAEGYSVSREKKESFPLTVTSAQKNPTAFYLCASTQGRVLSPLHFGNGTRLTVT.

This clone was picked up one time. The chain uses TRBV5-4 and TRBJ2-7; 8 bases align to TRBD1. The germline V gene encodes CDR1 SGHNT and CDR2 YYREEE (reference sequence). This CDR3 contains 15 residues. Trimming took 0 bases from V and 1 from J; bases not matched to a gene: 3. CDR3 nucleotide sequence: TGTGCCAGCAGCTTGGGGCAGGGGGCTTCCTACGAGCAGTACTTC. It yields the protein CASSLGQGASYEQYF.

The chain recombines TRBV6-4 with TRBJ2-2; 8 nucleotides align to TRBD1. V was clipped by 8 bases and J by 4 bases; unmatched bases: 6. The CDR3 spans 14 residues. The V gene's germline CDR1 is MRHNA and CDR2 SNTAGT. The CDR3 region has the DNA TGTGCCAGCCGGACAGGGAGCAGCACCGGGGAGCTGTTTTTT. Residues: CASRTGSSTGELFF.

This clone was detected a few times. The chain uses TRBV3-1 (or the pseudogene TRBV3-2) and TRBJ1-1, with 10 bases that match TRBD1. This CDR3 is 15 amino acids long. Germline CDR1 is LGHDT and CDR2 is YNNKEL (reference sequence). With 3 bases clipped from V and 3 bases from J, the junction kept 4 bases outside the gene matches. The CDR3 reads CASSHPTGGDTEAFF. The DNA for the CDR3 is TGTGCCAGCAGCCACCCGACAGGGGGCGACACTGAAGCTTTCTTT.

J is TRBJ2-5 and V is TRBV5-8; 10 bases align to TRBD2. The J segment lost 3 bases and the V segment lost 4 bases, leaving 9 bases of the junction unmatched. The CDR3 length is 16 residues. CDR1 and CDR2 (germline): SGHTS, YDEGEE. CDR3 sequence (DNA): TGTGCCAGCAGCAACCGGGGAGCGGGAGGGGAAGAGACCCAGTACTTC. This sequence encodes CASSNRGAGGEETQYF. The complete variable domain, with remaining parts taken from reference TRBV5-8 and TRBJ2-5, reads EAGVTQSPTHLIKTRGQQATLRCSPISGHTSVYWYQQALGLGLQFLLWYDEGEERNRGNFPPRFSGRQFPNYSSELNVNALELEDSALYLCASSNRGAGGEETQYFGPGTRLLVL.

The V gene is TRBV12-3 or TRBV12-4, the J gene TRBJ1-2; D is ambiguous. There are 12 residues in the CDR3. V lost 7 bases to trimming and J lost 8 bases, with 14 bases between them. The CDR3 sequence is CASTGRVGGYTF. CDR3 in DNA: TGTGCCAGCACCGGGAGGGTAGGGGGCTACACCTTC.

This clone has only one observation. The rearrangement uses TRBV6-5 and TRBJ1-2; 7 bases align to TRBD1. The J segment lost 4 bases and the V segment lost 0 bases, leaving 5 bases of the junction unmatched. This CDR3 comprises 15 residues. Germline CDR1 MNHEY, CDR2 SVGAGI. CDR3 region: CASSYSKPGGYGYTF. CDR3 DNA sequence: TGTGCCAGCAGTTACTCGAAGCCAGGGGGCTATGGCTACACCTTC.

The chain links TRBV11-2 to TRBJ2-3, with 8 positions matching TRBD1. The CDR3 sequence is 16 residues long. V trimming: 4 bases; J trimming: 5 bases; junction bases outside the gene matches: 11. CDR1 and CDR2 from the germline V gene are SGHAT and FQNNGV. CDR3 nucleotides: TGTGCCAGCAGCTCTTATACCCTAGACAGGGGAGATACGCAGTATTTT. This encodes CASSSYTLDRGDTQYF. The full variable domain, rest sourced from reference TRBV11-2 and TRBJ2-3, is EAGVAQSPRYKIIEKRQSVAFWCNPISGHATLYWYQQILGQGPKLLIQFQNNGVVDDSQLPKDRFSAERLKGVDSTLKIQPAKLEDSAVYLCASSSYTLDRGDTQYFGPGTRLTVL.

The genes are TRBV7-3 and TRBJ2-3, with 7 bases matching TRBD2. The CDR3 totals 15 residues. Trimming at V came to 0 bases and at J to 4 bases, leaving 4 bases not matched to a gene. Germline V gives CDR1 SGHTA, CDR2 FQGTGA. This CDR3 is CASSLTGGLADTQYF. The CDR3 region has the DNA TGTGCCAGCAGCTTAACGGGAGGGCTGGCAGATACGCAGTATTTT.

The rearrangement uses TRBV27 and TRBJ2-3, with TRBD1 identical over 12 bases. The V gene end was trimmed by 10 bases and the J gene end by 4 bases; junction bases not matched to a gene: 6. The CDR3 loop spans 14 amino acids. The V gene's germline CDR1 is MNHEY and CDR2 SMNVEV (reference sequence). The CDR3 coding sequence is TGTGCCACACGGGACAGGGGGCTGTCAGATACGCAGTATTTT. Its protein product is CATRDRGLSDTQYF.

The genes are TRBV6-5 and TRBJ2-3; 7 bases map to TRBD2. Germline lookup yields CDR1 MNHEY and CDR2 SVGAGI. V shed 2 bases and J 0 bases; nucleotides not matched to a gene: 5. The CDR3 runs to 16 residues. The CDR3 here is CASSYRQRGSTDTQYF. The CDR3 nucleotides are TGTGCCAGCAGTTACCGGCAGCGGGGTAGCACAGATACGCAGTATTTT.

This clone was observed a few times. V and J are TRBV11-3 and TRBJ2-3, with D possibly being TRBD2 (6 bases). Germline lookup yields CDR1 SGHNT and CDR2 YENEEA. This CDR3 comprises 14 residues. With 0 bases removed from V and 5 bases from J, the gap between germline ends came to 9 bases. Here the CDR3 reads CASSLEGGLDTQYF. The CDR3 DNA sequence: TGTGCCAGCAGCTTAGAGGGAGGCTTAGATACGCAGTATTTT.

V is TRBV14 and J is TRBJ2-5; 7 nucleotides match TRBD1. V shed 3 bases and J 2 bases; nucleotides not matched to a gene: 12. The CDR3 loop spans 17 amino acids. Germline loops: CDR1 SGHDN, CDR2 FVKESK. The CDR3: CASSHLRRDSPQETQYF. CDR3 nucleotide sequence: TGTGCCAGCAGCCATTTACGCCGGGACAGTCCACAAGAGACCCAGTACTTC.

The J gene is TRBJ1-4, the V gene TRBV6-5, with 7 bases lining up with TRBD1. The junction had 2 bases not matched to a gene; V was cut back by 7 bases and J by 0 bases. In germline, CDR1 is MNHEY, CDR2 SVGAGI. This CDR3 spans 14 amino acids. DNA of the CDR3: TGTGCCAGCAAGGGGGCCGCAACTAATGAAAAACTGTTTTTT. Amino acids: CASKGAATNEKLFF.

V gene TRBV28 combines with J gene TRBJ2-7; tentative D call: TRBD1 (6 bases). V lost 6 bases and J lost 5, with 11 bases in between. In germline, CDR1 is MDHEN, CDR2 SYDVKM. The CDR3 runs to 12 residues. The CDR3 coding sequence is TGTGCCAGCAGCCCAGGGGTCGACGAGCAGTACTTC. Translated, it gives CASSPGVDEQYF.